This passage covers 5 T cell receptor beta chains from one sample sequenced in a study of tumor-infiltrating lymphocytes in primary liver carcinoma. The investigators made TCR beta cDNA from 400 to 500 ng total RNA, using a constant-region primer. Three nested multiplex PCR rounds, a slightly modified ARM-PCR, produced the libraries for TCR beta. Each of the first two PCR rounds ran nine to ten cycles with TRBV1-TRBV30 forward and C-beta reverse primers. TCRdb itself ran the multiplex PCR reads through MiXCR, one entry per CDR3 protein. The repertoire consists of approximately 110,000 distinct CDR3 sequences, with 50% to 65% occurring once and the leading ten covering about a tenth. Co-extracted RNA and DNA came from about 19-30 mg of unsorted bulk tissue. The sequenced sample was liver tumor tissue from sampling region 1. The subset here: tumor region T1, superior pole. The receptors come from a woman between 55 and 75 years old with primary liver carcinoma and hepatitis B virus infection.

Points on this clonotype: A much larger clone differs by one base, so this may be a read error. The missing conserved phenylalanine or tryptophan at the end of this CDR3 makes a read error likely. The chain employs TRBV6-6 and TRBJ2-2; D is possibly TRBD2 (6 bases). The CDR3 loop spans 14 amino acids. V lost 1 base to trimming and J lost 6 bases, with 9 bases between them. Germline CDR1 and CDR2: MNHNY and SVGAGI (reference sequence). Here the CDR3 reads CASSYYRGSGELFL. The CDR3 nucleotides read TGTGCCAGCAGTTACTACCGGGGGTCCGGGGAGCTGTTTTTG.

Of note for this clonotype: Here the CDR3 omits its conserved ending phenylalanine or tryptophan, so a read error is the likely source. The chain uses TRBV6-1 and TRBJ2-4; D is uncertain. Per the germline V gene, CDR1 is MNHNS and CDR2 is SASEGT. The length of the CDR3 is 11 residues. For the CDR3, the DNA is TGTGCCACCGCGGCCAAAAACGTTCAGTACTGC. It encodes CATAAKNVQYC.

As for this clonotype: One end of the junction does not line up with germline, which may come from a read error. The chain uses TRBV6-2 or TRBV6-3 and TRBJ1-1; 8 bases are a match to TRBD1. The CDR3 consists of 15 residues. Germline lookup yields CDR1 MNHEY and CDR2 SVGEGT. The CDR3 loop reads CASSYSSGGGTEAFF. CDR3 nucleotides: TGTGCCAGTAGTTACTCCTCAGGGGGCGGCACTGAAGCTTTCTTT.

For this clonotype: As the CDR3 is not closed by the conserved phenylalanine or tryptophan, this likely results from a read error. The DNA is omitted, as the CDR3 cannot be located on it reliably, and the CDR3 follows TCRdb's listing. The rearrangement links TRBV6-1 to TRBJ2-7; the DNA was not compared with TRBD1, the D call given in the table. Germline values: CDR1 MNHNS, CDR2 SASEGT. The CDR3 contains 15 residues when both ends are counted. The CDR3 loop reads CASSLEGTGSYEHYY.

As to this clonotype: At one end the junction does not follow the germline gene, possibly because of a read error. DNA of the CDR3: TGTGCCAGCGGTGATGCAGGGGCGGGGGATACGCAGTATTTT. Protein sequence: CASGDAGAGDTQYF. The chain employs TRBV6-4 and TRBJ2-3; D possibly uses TRBD1 or TRBD2 (6 bases each). This CDR3 comprises 14 residues. In germline, CDR1 is MRHNA, CDR2 SNTAGT.